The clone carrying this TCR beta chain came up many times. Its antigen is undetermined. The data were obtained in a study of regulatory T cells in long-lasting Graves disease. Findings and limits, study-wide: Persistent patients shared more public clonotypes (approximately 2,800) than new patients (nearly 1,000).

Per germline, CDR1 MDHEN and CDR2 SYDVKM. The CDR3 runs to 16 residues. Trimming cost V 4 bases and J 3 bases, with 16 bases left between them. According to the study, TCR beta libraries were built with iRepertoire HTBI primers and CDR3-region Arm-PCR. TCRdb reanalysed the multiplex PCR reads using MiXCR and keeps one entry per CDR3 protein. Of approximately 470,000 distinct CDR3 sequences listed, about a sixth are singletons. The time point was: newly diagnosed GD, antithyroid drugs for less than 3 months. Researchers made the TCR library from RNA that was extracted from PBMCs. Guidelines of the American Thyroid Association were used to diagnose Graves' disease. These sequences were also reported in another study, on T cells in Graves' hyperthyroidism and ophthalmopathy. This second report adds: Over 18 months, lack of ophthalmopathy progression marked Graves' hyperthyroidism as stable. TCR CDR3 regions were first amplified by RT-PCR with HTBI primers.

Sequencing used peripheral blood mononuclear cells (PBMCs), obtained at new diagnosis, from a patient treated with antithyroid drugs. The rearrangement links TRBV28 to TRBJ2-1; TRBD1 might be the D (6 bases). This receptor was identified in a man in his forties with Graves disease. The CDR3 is CASSSPGAADYNEQFF. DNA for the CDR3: TGTGCCAGCAGTTCACCAGGGGCAGCGGACTACAATGAGCAGTTCTTC. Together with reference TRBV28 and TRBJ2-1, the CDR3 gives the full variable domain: DVKVTQSSRYLVKRTGEKVFLECVQDMDHENMFWYRQDPGLGLRLIYFSYDVKMKEKGDIPEGYSVSREKKERFSLILESASTNQTSMYLCASSSPGAADYNEQFFGPGTRLTVL.